What follows are 26 T cell receptor beta chains derived from one specimen sequenced in a study of tumor and adjacent non-tumor tissue in lung cancer. No cell sorting was done before RNA was extracted from the tissue. Distant lung tissue was collected more than 3 cm away from the tumor edge. Three rounds of nested PCR, following a modified ARM-PCR protocol, produced the TCRbeta library. TCRdb itself ran the multiplex PCR reads through MiXCR, one entry per CDR3 protein. The sample has over 100,000 distinct CDR3 sequences, 60% to 70% seen once. Sequenced sample: distant non-tumor lung tissue. The receptors stem from a man between 60 and 75 years old with non-small cell lung cancer.

A word on this clonotype: Compared with germline, one end of the junction differs, possibly owing to a read error. The chain carries TRBV11-2 and TRBJ2-5; 10 bases align to TRBD2. CDR1 is SGHAT, CDR2 FQNNGV, per germline. This CDR3 spans 16 amino acids. CDR3 sequence (DNA): TGTGTCAGCAGACCCCGTACTAGCGGGGTAGGGGAGACCCAGTACTTC. It specifies CVSRPRTSGVGETQYF.

About this clonotype: A much larger clonotype is one base distant, so this may be a read error. The V and J genes are TRBV20-1 and TRBJ1-4; unclear D gene. The V gene's germline CDR1 is DFQATT and CDR2 SNEGSKA (reference sequence). V lost 1 base, J lost 8 bases, and 17 bases lay in between. The CDR3 totals 15 residues. In nucleotides, the CDR3 is TGCAGTGCTAGAGGCCGTAGCTTGATGGAGGAAAAACTGTTTTTT. Its translation: CSARGRSLMEEKLFF.

This clonotype was counted a few times. A much larger clone lies one base from this, so it may be a read error. The rearrangement joins TRBV6-5 to TRBJ2-3; 7 bases agree with TRBD2. V lost 6 bases, J lost 4 bases, and 13 bases stayed unmatched. Germline V CDR1 and CDR2: MNHEY, SVGAGI. The CDR3 contains 16 residues. The CDR3 here is CASRQLGLVESDTQYF. The DNA of the CDR3 is TGTGCCAGCAGACAACTAGGACTAGTGGAGTCAGATACGCAGTATTTT.

Details on this clonotype: Mismatch with germline at one junction end may stem from a read error. The rearrangement joins TRBV6-2 or TRBV6-3 to TRBJ2-1; 8 nucleotides align to TRBD2. Germline CDR1 reads MNHEY; CDR2 reads SVGEGT. This CDR3 is 16 amino acids long. The CDR3 here is CVSSILASGRSGEQFF. CDR3 sequence (DNA): TGTGTCAGCAGTATCCTTGCTAGCGGGCGCAGTGGGGAGCAGTTCTTC.

Ten or more counts support this clonotype. The genes are TRBV7-9 and TRBJ1-2; 10 nucleotides align to TRBD1. Germline CDR1 SEHNR, CDR2 FQNEAQ (reference sequence). With V trimmed by 6 bases and J by 4 bases, 8 bases remained unmatched. This CDR3 comprises 15 residues. The CDR3 nucleotides are TGTGCCAGCAGTATAGACAGGGGGCTAGGCTATGGCTACACCTTC. Residues: CASSIDRGLGYGYTF.

This clonotype has only one observation. This sequence may be a read error, since a much larger clone differs from it by one base. The chain carries TRBV6-5 and TRBJ2-7, with D tentatively TRBD1 or TRBD2 (5 bases each). From germline, CDR1 is MNHEY and CDR2 SVGAGI. CDR3 size: 13 residues. CDR3 sequence reads: CVSSFGHGGEQYF. The CDR3 nucleotides read TGTGTCAGCAGTTTCGGACACGGAGGAGAGCAGTACTTC.

This chain connects TRBV5-1 to TRBJ2-5; 7 bases line up with TRBD2. J was trimmed by 2 bases and V by 0 bases; bases with no gene match: 7. Germline V gene sequence: CDR1 SGHRS, CDR2 YFSETQ. This CDR3 has 16 residues. For the CDR3, the DNA is TGCGCCAGCAGCTTGGGTCGGACTAGGGGACAAGAGACCCAGTACTTC. Residues: CASSLGRTRGQETQYF.

For this clonotype: At one end, the junction sequence differs from germline, possibly due to a read error. V gene TRBV5-4 combines with J gene TRBJ2-5; 11 nucleotides align to TRBD2. Germline CDR1 is SGHNT and CDR2 is YYREEE (reference sequence). This CDR3 is built from 16 residues. CDR3 amino acids: CARSLAIAGGQETLYF. The DNA for the CDR3 is TGTGCCAGAAGCTTGGCGATAGCGGGAGGGCAAGAGACCCTGTACTTC.

On this clonotype: A junction end diverges from the germline sequence, so it may reflect a read error. The V and J genes are TRBV4-3 and TRBJ2-3, with 7 bases that match TRBD2. The germline CDR1 and CDR2 sequences are LGHNA and YSLEER. There are 15 residues in the CDR3. The CDR3 DNA follows: TGCGCCAGTAGCCTCGAGGGAGGGCCGGTAGATGCGCAGTATTTT. This translates into CASSLEGGPVDAQYF.

The chain employs TRBV6-5 and TRBJ2-1, with D perhaps matching TRBD1 or TRBD2 (5 bases each). The V gene's germline CDR1 is MNHEY and CDR2 SVGAGI. CDR3 size: 11 residues. CDR3 sequence (DNA): TGTACAAGAGGGGTATGGAATGAGCAGTTCTTC. The encoded protein is CTRGVWNEQFF.

A word on this clonotype: A read error may be the cause here, since a much bigger clone is one base away. V and J are TRBV20-1 and TRBJ2-7; 10 bases line up with TRBD2. Germline V gives CDR1 DFQATT, CDR2 SNEGSKA (reference sequence). The CDR3 is 14 residues long. The CDR3 protein is CSVRAPGLAREQYF. Here the CDR3 DNA reads TGCAGTGTTAGAGCCCCGGGACTAGCGAGGGAGCAGTACTTC.

This clonotype has a single count. The CDR3 does not close with the conserved phenylalanine or tryptophan, likely indicating a read error. This CDR3 reads CSLEKNPAGVANEQFL. DNA of the CDR3: TGCAGTCTTGAAAAAAATCCAGCGGGAGTAGCCAATGAGCAGTTCCTC. The chain is built from TRBV29-1 and TRBJ2-1; 8 bases agree with TRBD2. Germline V CDR1 and CDR2: SQVTM, ANQGSEA. The CDR3 length is 16 residues.

CDR3 in DNA: TGTTCAAGCAACTCGAGCGGGAGTACCCGTGAGCAGTTCTTC. This encodes CSSNSSGSTREQFF. The chain couples TRBV11-3 to TRBJ2-1; 8 bases agree with TRBD2. The CDR3 consists of 14 residues. Germline-derived CDR1 and CDR2 are SGHNT and YENEEA.

This clonotype was observed at least ten times. The genes are TRBV13 and TRBJ2-1; 7 bases line up with TRBD1. Germline CDR1 PRHDT, CDR2 FYEKMQ (reference sequence). Losses at the gene ends were 2 bases for V and 9 bases for J; bases not matched to a gene: 10. This CDR3 comprises 15 residues. CDR3 nucleotide sequence: TGTGCCAGCAGCTTAAAGACAGGGTTCGGTAGTGAGCAGTTCTTC. This translates into CASSLKTGFGSEQFF.

This clonotype was observed a few times. This rearrangement joins TRBV4-1 to TRBJ1-1; tentatively, D is TRBD1 (6 bases). Germline lookup yields CDR1 MGHRA and CDR2 YSYEKL. The length of the CDR3 is 11 residues. V was clipped by 11 bases and J by 11 bases, with 18 bases between them. The CDR3 DNA reads TGCGCCCACAGCCAAGTCCAGGGGGCTTTCTTT. Translated, it gives CAHSQVQGAFF.

Concerning this clonotype itself: At one end the junction does not follow the germline gene, possibly because of a read error. The chain couples TRBV5-5 to TRBJ2-1; unclear D gene. CDR3 length: 15 residues. Germline CDR1 and CDR2: SGHKS and YYEKEE (reference sequence). The CDR3 sequence is CASSLGGVEYTEQFF. In nucleotides, the CDR3 is TGTGCCAGCAGCTTGGGAGGCGTGGAGTACACTGAGCAGTTCTTC.

This clonotype came up many times. This sequence joins TRBV6-4 and TRBJ2-1; 8 bases are shared with TRBD1. CDR3 size: 15 residues. The V segment lost 5 bases and the J segment 4 bases; nucleotides outside the gene matches: 7. CDR1 MRHNA and CDR2 SNTAGT come from the germline V gene. This chain's CDR3 is CASSFQGAEYNEQFF. CDR3 nucleotides: TGTGCCAGCAGTTTTCAGGGGGCTGAGTACAATGAGCAGTTCTTC.

Note on this clonotype: A read error may account for a junction end that differs from germline. The V and J genes are TRBV4-1 and TRBJ2-1; weak D call: TRBD2 (6 bases). The CDR3 length is 15 residues. Germline V gene data show CDR1 as MGHRA and CDR2 as YSYEKL. CDR3 nucleotide sequence: TGCACCAGCAGCCAAGTGATGGCGGGGTACAATGAGCAGTTCTTC. Translating it yields CTSSQVMAGYNEQFF.

Worth noting for this clonotype: A much larger clone lies a single base off, so this may be a read error. The J gene is TRBJ2-5, the V gene TRBV20-1; D remains ambiguous. The germline CDR1 and CDR2 sequences are DFQATT and SNEGSKA (reference sequence). The CDR3 consists of 11 residues. V was cut by 6 bases and J by 9 bases, with 14 bases left in between. The CDR3 protein is CSAATLSSQYF. CDR3 DNA: TGCAGTGCCGCGACCCTCAGTTCCCAGTACTTC.

Comments on this clonotype: Possible read error: a much larger clone is one base away. The chain uses TRBV29-1 and TRBJ2-5; TRBD2 aligns across 13 bases. CDR3 length equals 16 residues. V was pared by 4 bases and J by 4 bases, with 9 bases of the junction left unmatched. The germline gives CDR1 SQVTM, CDR2 ANQGSEA. CDR3 bases: TGCAGCGTTGCCGGACTAGCGGGAGAGCCTAGAGAGACCCAGTACTTC. Residues: CSVAGLAGEPRETQYF.

J is TRBJ1-6 and V is TRBV5-1; no reliable D call. The germline CDR1 and CDR2 sequences are SGHRS and YFSETQ. V was trimmed by 0 bases and J by 4 bases, leaving 14 bases between them. The CDR3 sequence is 17 residues long. As DNA, the CDR3 is TGCGCCAGCAGCTTGGACGGCAGTTCGCGTTATAATTCACCCCTCCACTTT. It translates to CASSLDGSSRYNSPLHF.

The chain joins TRBV30 to TRBJ2-7, with a tentative D call TRBD1 (5 bases). V was cut by 2 bases and J by 4 bases, with 12 bases left in between. The CDR3 runs 13 residues. Germline-derived CDR1 and CDR2 are GTSNPN and SVGIG (reference sequence). CDR3 bases: TGTGCCTGGAGTTCCGTGGGGCTATACGAGCAGTACTTC. Translation gives CAWSSVGLYEQYF.

As regards this clonotype: Since a much larger clone is just one base distant, this may be a read error. The chain couples TRBV12-3 or TRBV12-4 to TRBJ2-7, with TRBD1 matching over 9 bases. This CDR3 has 17 residues. CDR3 DNA sequence: TGTGCCAGCAGTCCCAGGACAGGGGCGAGGTCTTCGGTCGAGCAGAACTTC. Translating it yields CASSPRTGARSSVEQNF.

A word on this clonotype: No conserved phenylalanine or tryptophan is present at the end of the CDR3, so a read error is the likely explanation. Because the CDR3's place on the DNA is in doubt, the DNA is left out and the CDR3 is given as listed by TCRdb. The chain is built from TRBV28 and TRBJ2-3; the table's D call, TRBD2, was not checked against the DNA. Germline V gene sequence: CDR1 MDHEN, CDR2 SYDVKM. The CDR3 numbers 14 amino acids, ends counted. CDR3 sequence: CASRTGTSLRGLYL.

About this clonotype itself: Given a much more abundant clone one base away, this may be a read error. This chain links TRBV6-6 with TRBJ2-7; TRBD1 might be the D (6 bases). The J call may be faulty, since TRBJ2-1 better matches the DNA end. Per the germline V gene, CDR1 is MNHNY and CDR2 is SVGAGI (reference sequence). The CDR3 extends over 13 amino acids. In DNA, the CDR3 is TGTTCCAGCAGGGCACAGGGTACCAACGAGCAGTTCTTC. The encoded protein is CSSRAQGTNEQFF.

As to this clonotype: One base away lies a much larger clone, so this may be a sequencing read error. The genes are TRBV11-3 and TRBJ2-1; D uncertain. The CDR3 consists of 13 residues. Germline V gene sequence: CDR1 SGHNT, CDR2 YENEEA. CDR3 DNA sequence: TGTGCCAGCAGCGGGGATTCACACAATGAGCAGATCTTC. This sequence encodes CASSGDSHNEQIF.